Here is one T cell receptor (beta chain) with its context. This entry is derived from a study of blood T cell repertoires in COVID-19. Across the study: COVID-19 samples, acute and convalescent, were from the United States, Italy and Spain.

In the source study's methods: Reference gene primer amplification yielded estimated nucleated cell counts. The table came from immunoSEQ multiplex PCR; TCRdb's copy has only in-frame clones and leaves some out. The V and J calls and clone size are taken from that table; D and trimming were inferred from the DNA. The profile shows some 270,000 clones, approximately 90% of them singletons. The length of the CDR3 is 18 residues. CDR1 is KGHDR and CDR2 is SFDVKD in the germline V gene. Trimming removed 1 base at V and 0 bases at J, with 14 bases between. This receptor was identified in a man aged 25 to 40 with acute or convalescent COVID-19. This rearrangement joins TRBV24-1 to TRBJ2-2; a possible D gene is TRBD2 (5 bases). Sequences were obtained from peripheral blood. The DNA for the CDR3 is TGTGCCACCAGTGATTTCCGGTACAGCGGTCCGAACACCGGGGAGCTGTTTTTT. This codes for CATSDFRYSGPNTGELFF.